A single sample gave rise to the 2 T cell receptor beta chains below, sequenced in a study of radiotherapy plus CTLA-4 blockade in lung cancer. The data were produced by immunoSEQ multiplex PCR, yet TCRdb's version contains in-frame clones alone and is incomplete. The sample has 90,000 to 100,000 clones, about four fifths seen once. The sequencing here drew on peripheral blood, taken from a patient treated with radiotherapy plus ipilimumab. The receptors originated from a human donor with non-small cell lung cancer that progressed on radiotherapy plus ipilimumab.

This clone was found a few times. The chain is built from TRBV6-6 and TRBJ1-4, with D perhaps matching TRBD1 (5 bases). The V end was cut by 2 bases, the J end by 4 bases, with 11 bases between. This CDR3 has 15 amino acids. Germline assignment: CDR1 MNHNY and CDR2 SVGAGI (reference sequence). CDR3 amino acids: CASSYDGGINEKLFF. CDR3 DNA: TGTGCCAGCAGTTACGATGGGGGAATTAATGAAAAACTGTTTTTT.

For this clone: One end of the junction fails to match germline, which may point to a read error. Other DNA sequences in this specimen translate into the identical CDR3. The chain couples TRBV6-6 to TRBJ2-2; 9 bases are a match to TRBD2. Germline V gives CDR1 MNHNY, CDR2 SVGAGI (reference sequence). This CDR3 spans 16 amino acids. This CDR3 is CASSYSREGYTGELFF. The DNA of the CDR3 is TGTGCCAGCAGTTACTCGCGGGAGGGTTACACCGGGGAGCTGTTCTTT.